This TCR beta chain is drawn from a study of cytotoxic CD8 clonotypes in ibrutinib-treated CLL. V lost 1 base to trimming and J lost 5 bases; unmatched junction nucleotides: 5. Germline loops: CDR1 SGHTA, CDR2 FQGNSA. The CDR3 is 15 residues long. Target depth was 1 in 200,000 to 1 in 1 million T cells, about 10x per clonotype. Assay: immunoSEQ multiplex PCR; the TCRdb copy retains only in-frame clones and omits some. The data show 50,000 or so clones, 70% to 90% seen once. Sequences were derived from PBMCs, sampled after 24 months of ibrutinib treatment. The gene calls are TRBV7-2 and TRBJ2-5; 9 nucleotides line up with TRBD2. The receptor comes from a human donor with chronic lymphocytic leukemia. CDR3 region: CASSLVASGTETQYF. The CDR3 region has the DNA TGTGCCAGCAGCTTAGTGGCTAGCGGGACGGAGACCCAGTACTTC. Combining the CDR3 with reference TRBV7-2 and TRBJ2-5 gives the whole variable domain GAGVSQSPSNKVTEKGKDVELRCDPISGHTALYWYRQSLGQGLEFLIYFQGNSAPDKSGLPSDRFSAERTGGSVSTLTIQRTQQEDSAVYLCASSLVASGTETQYFGPGTRLLVL.